A single TCR beta chain is shown here with its context. Its antigen is not known. The sample is drawn from a study of T cell responses to AZD1222 COVID-19 vaccine. Sequenced by immunoSEQ multiplex PCR; TCRdb stores in-frame clones only, minus some. Of 90,000 to 120,000 clones listed, around 94% were seen once; the top ten hold roughly 2%. The CDR3 runs to 12 residues. Per the germline V gene, CDR1 is GTSNPN and CDR2 is SVGIG (reference sequence). Between the trimmed V and J ends, which lost 0 bases and 5 bases, there was a span of 7 bases. Study-wide results and limits: Donors were largely white British and mainly female; clonal diversity was possibly underestimated.

The sequencing here drew on peripheral blood, taken on day 0 of AZD1222 vaccination. The chain recombines TRBV30 with TRBJ1-2, with D perhaps matching TRBD1 (6 bases). This receptor was obtained from an adult in good health. The CDR3 DNA is TGTGCCTGGAGTGTGGGGGCTTATGGCTACACCTTC. Protein sequence: CAWSVGAYGYTF.